This TCR beta chain was captured in a study of shared clonotypes between healthy human individuals. All the donors were Caucasian adults who lived in Nashville, Tennessee. The CDR3 is 18 amino acids. Germline CDR1 is MGHRA and CDR2 is YSYEKL. V trimming: 4 bases; J trimming: 0 bases; junction bases outside the gene matches: 7. Sequencing used immunoSEQ multiplex PCR; TCRdb keeps in-frame clones, though not all of them. The table includes roughly 1.4 million clones, about 98.5% detected once. The chain carries TRBV4-1 and TRBJ2-1; 12 nucleotides line up with TRBD2. This TCR derives from a man younger than 45 in good health. The sequencing input was naive CD4+ T cells sorted from blood. Specified subset: CD45RA+ positively selected. CDR3 DNA: TGCGCCAGCAGCCCAACTAGCGGGAGGTCCAACTCCTACAATGAGCAGTTCTTC. Residues: CASSPTSGRSNSYNEQFF.